These T cell receptor beta chains were read from a single sample in a study of blood T cells in healthy people across ages. TCRdb re-called the 5' RACE reads through MiXCR, storing one row per CDR3 protein. The top ten clones hold around 9.2% of a sample with fewer than 800,000 distinct CDR3 sequences, roughly 25% of them seen once. The sample was also linked to a second study, of T cells of mothers and their children.

Sequencing used blood. The receptors were sampled from a boy aged 10-17 years in good health. Both conserved end residues are part of each CDR3. Fields, in order: clone size, D gene, V gene, J gene, CDR3 DNA, CDR3 protein. The D gene is left open where the match is weak. Size values are once, few and many counts, or a class for expanded clones, and some rows have none.

size: once; D: -; V: TRBV12-3/TRBV12-4; J: TRBJ1-5; DNA: TGTGCCAGCAGGTTAGGCGGGAATCAGCCCCAGCATTTT; CDR3: CASRLGGNQPQHF
size: -; D: -; V: TRBV5-1; J: TRBJ2-5; DNA: TGCGCCAGCAGCTTGGGTCGAAGAGGCAGGCAAGAGACCCAGTACTTC; CDR3: CASSLGRRGRQETQYF
size: -; D: TRBD1; V: TRBV9; J: TRBJ2-1; DNA: TGTGCCAGCAGCGCCCAGGGACAGGGGTACAATGAGCAGTTCTTC; CDR3: CASSAQGQGYNEQFF
size: few; D: -; V: TRBV20-1; J: TRBJ2-7; DNA: TGCAGTGCCGACTCCGCACAAGGGAACGAGCAGTACTTC; CDR3: CSADSAQGNEQYF
size: few; D: -; V: TRBV19; J: TRBJ2-7; DNA: TGTGCCAGTAGCGTTCCGGGAATCTCCTACGAGCAGTACTTC; CDR3: CASSVPGISYEQYF
size: -; D: -; V: TRBV12-3/TRBV12-4; J: TRBJ2-5; DNA: TGTGCCAGCGGCCGGGACCCCGAGGAGACCCAGTACTTC; CDR3: CASGRDPEETQYF
size: few; D: TRBD1; V: TRBV7-8; J: TRBJ2-1; DNA: TGTGCCAGCAGCCCGGACAGGGGGCAGTTCTTC; CDR3: CASSPDRGQFF
size: -; D: -; V: TRBV20-1; J: TRBJ2-7; DNA: TGCAGTGCTAGAGGCCCCCGGGGTAAGCGCTCCTACGAGCAGTACTTC; CDR3: CSARGPRGKRSYEQYF
size: few; D: -; V: TRBV29-1; J: TRBJ2-2; DNA: TGCAGCGTTTCACCGGGACTGCACACTACGGGGGAGCTGTTTTTT; CDR3: CSVSPGLHTTGELFF
size: -; D: TRBD2; V: TRBV10-2; J: TRBJ2-7; DNA: TGCGCCAGCAGGCATCTAGCGGGAGGGCAAGCTTTCTACGAGCAGTACTTC; CDR3: CASRHLAGGQAFYEQYF
size: few; D: TRBD2; V: TRBV20-1; J: TRBJ2-7; DNA: TGCAGTGCTAGAGGAAGAGAGTTAGCGGGGGGCCCAATCAGCTCCTACGAGCAGTACTTC; CDR3: CSARGRELAGGPISSYEQYF
size: once; D: -; V: TRBV15; J: TRBJ2-2; DNA: TGTGCCACCAGCCCCGGGACTGGAGATTCACCCGGGGCGCTGTTTTTT; CDR3: CATSPGTGDSPGALFF
size: few; D: -; V: TRBV9; J: TRBJ1-4; DNA: TGTGCCAGCAGCACCCTCGCTGGGGTAACGGTTGATGAAAAACTGTTTTTT; CDR3: CASSTLAGVTVDEKLFF
size: few; D: TRBD1; V: TRBV3-1; J: TRBJ2-4; DNA: TGTGCCAGCAGCCCCGGGACAGGGGCAAACATTCAGTACTTC; CDR3: CASSPGTGANIQYF
size: -; D: TRBD1; V: TRBV28; J: TRBJ2-7; DNA: TGTGCCAGCAGTTCGTCGTTACGGGACAGTAGACTCTACGAGCAGTACTTC; CDR3: CASSSSLRDSRLYEQYF
size: -; D: -; V: TRBV7-3; J: TRBJ2-3; DNA: TGTGCCAGCAGCTTTACAGGGGGGGGAGATACGCAGTATTTT; CDR3: CASSFTGGGDTQYF
size: -; D: -; V: TRBV28; J: TRBJ1-2; DNA: TGTGCCAGCAGTGCGGCTACACTCGGGAACTATGGCTACACCTTC; CDR3: CASSAATLGNYGYTF
size: -; D: TRBD2; V: TRBV5-1; J: TRBJ2-5; DNA: TGCGCCAGCAGCTTGGATCAGCGGGGAGTTGGAGAGACCCAGTACTTC; CDR3: CASSLDQRGVGETQYF
size: few; D: TRBD2; V: TRBV7-2; J: TRBJ2-7; DNA: TGTGCCAGCAAGGCGGGGGGAAGCTACGAGCAGTACTTC; CDR3: CASKAGGSYEQYF
size: few; D: -; V: TRBV5-1; J: TRBJ2-5; DNA: TGCGCCAGCAGCTTGGAAGGCGGAACTCAAGAGACCCAGTACTTC; CDR3: CASSLEGGTQETQYF
size: -; D: TRBD2; V: TRBV7-9; J: TRBJ2-7; DNA: TGTGCCAGCAGTCCCAGCGGGACCTTGGACGAGCAGTACTTC; CDR3: CASSPSGTLDEQYF
size: few; D: TRBD1; V: TRBV7-3; J: TRBJ2-5; DNA: TGTGCCAGCAGCTTGACAGGGAATGACCAAGAGACCCAGTACTTC; CDR3: CASSLTGNDQETQYF
size: few; D: -; V: TRBV7-9; J: TRBJ2-7; DNA: TGTGCCAGCACAAGCCCGTCGGGCGCAAACGAGCAGTACTTC; CDR3: CASTSPSGANEQYF
size: few; D: TRBD2; V: TRBV4-3; J: TRBJ2-5; DNA: TGCGCCAGCAGCCAACTCCCTGCGGGGGAGCAGTACTTC; CDR3: CASSQLPAGEQYF
size: few; D: TRBD1; V: TRBV4-1; J: TRBJ1-2; DNA: TGCGCCAGCAGCCTCTCGGGACAGGTCTATGGCTACACCTTC; CDR3: CASSLSGQVYGYTF
size: -; D: TRBD1; V: TRBV7-3; J: TRBJ1-5; DNA: TGTGCCAGCAGCGATAGGGGACAGGGACTTAGCAATCAGCCCCAGCATTTT; CDR3: CASSDRGQGLSNQPQHF
size: few; D: -; V: TRBV12-3/TRBV12-4; J: TRBJ1-2; DNA: TGTGCCAGCAGGGCCCGAGGTGACGGAATACATGGCTACACCTTC; CDR3: CASRARGDGIHGYTF
size: once; D: TRBD1; V: TRBV10-3; J: TRBJ1-1; DNA: TGTGCCATTACCCGGGACAGATACACTGAAGCTTTCTTT; CDR3: CAITRDRYTEAFF
size: -; D: TRBD1; V: TRBV25-1; J: TRBJ1-4; DNA: TGTGCCAGCAGTGACTGGGACAGGGAAAATGAAAAACTGTTTTTT; CDR3: CASSDWDRENEKLFF
size: -; D: -; V: TRBV9; J: TRBJ1-2; DNA: TGTGCCAGCAGCCTTATAGTGGGGGGCGGATATGGCTACACCTTC; CDR3: CASSLIVGGGYGYTF
size: -; D: -; V: TRBV29-1; J: TRBJ2-3; DNA: TGCAGCGTTGGCGGGACATCGTATAGCACAGATGCGCAGTATTTT; CDR3: CSVGGTSYSTDAQYF
size: -; D: -; V: TRBV20-1; J: TRBJ2-7; DNA: TGCAGTGCTAGGGGTCGGGACACTCTCTACGAGCAGTACTTC; CDR3: CSARGRDTLYEQYF
size: -; D: -; V: TRBV29-1; J: TRBJ2-1; DNA: TGCAGCGTTGAGCCCTCGGGACTCAGCATCAATGAGCAGTTCTTC; CDR3: CSVEPSGLSINEQFF
size: -; D: TRBD2; V: TRBV6-2/TRBV6-3; J: TRBJ2-1; DNA: TGTGCCAGCTTGAAAGGGACTAGCGGGGGGAATGAGCAGTTCTTC; CDR3: CASLKGTSGGNEQFF
size: -; D: -; V: TRBV27; J: TRBJ1-2; DNA: TGTGCCAGCAGTTTGGCTTGGGGCGGGGATGGCTACACCTTC; CDR3: CASSLAWGGDGYTF
size: -; D: -; V: TRBV29-1; J: TRBJ2-1; DNA: TGCAGCGTTCTTGGGAATGAGCAGTTCTTC; CDR3: CSVLGNEQFF
size: -; D: -; V: TRBV4-1; J: TRBJ2-2; DNA: TGCGCCAGCAGCCAAGATATCTCGGTTCCCGGGGAGCTGTTTTTT; CDR3: CASSQDISVPGELFF
size: -; D: -; V: TRBV5-1; J: TRBJ1-1; DNA: TGCGCCAGCAGCTTGGCTGGGGGAAGGTATGATGAAGCTTTCTTT; CDR3: CASSLAGGRYDEAFF
size: -; D: TRBD2; V: TRBV29-1; J: TRBJ2-5; DNA: TGCAGCGTTGAAACTGGGGCTAGCGGGAGTCAAGAGACCCAGTACTTC; CDR3: CSVETGASGSQETQYF
size: -; D: TRBD2; V: TRBV4-2; J: TRBJ2-5; DNA: TGTGCCAGCAGCCCCCTCAGAGCGGGAGTAGGGGAAGAGACCCAGTACTTC; CDR3: CASSPLRAGVGEETQYF